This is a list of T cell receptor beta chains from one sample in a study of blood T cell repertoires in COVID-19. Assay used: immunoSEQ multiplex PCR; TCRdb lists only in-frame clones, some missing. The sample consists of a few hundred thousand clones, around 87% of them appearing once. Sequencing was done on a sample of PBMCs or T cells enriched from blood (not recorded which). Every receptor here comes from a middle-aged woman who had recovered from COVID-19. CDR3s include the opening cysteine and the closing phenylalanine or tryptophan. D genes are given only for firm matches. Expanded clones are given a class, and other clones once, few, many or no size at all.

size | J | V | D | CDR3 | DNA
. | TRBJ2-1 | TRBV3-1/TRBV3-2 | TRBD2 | CASSQKESGGEWAYNEQFF | TGTGCCAGCAGCCAAAAGGAATCTGGGGGGGAGTGGGCCTACAATGAGCAGTTCTTC
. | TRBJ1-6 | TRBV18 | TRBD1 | CASSPDSSDRGSVAPLHF | TGTGCCAGCTCACCAGACTCCTCGGACAGGGGCAGTGTTGCACCCCTCCACTTT
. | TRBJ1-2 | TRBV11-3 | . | CASSLDSEGYGYTF | TGTGCCAGCAGCTTAGATTCCGAGGGTTATGGCTACACCTTC
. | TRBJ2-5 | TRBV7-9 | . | CASSLGQEWRETQYF | TGTGCCAGCAGCTTAGGACAGGAATGGAGAGAGACCCAGTACTTC
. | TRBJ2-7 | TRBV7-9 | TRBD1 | CASSPGTGDSYEQYF | TGTGCCAGCAGCCCCGGGACAGGGGATTCCTACGAGCAGTACTTC
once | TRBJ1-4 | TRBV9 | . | CASSAHGGEKLFF | TGTGCCAGCAGCGCCCACGGGGGTGAAAAACTGTTTTTT
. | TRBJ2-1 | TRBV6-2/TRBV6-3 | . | CASSHRETEQFF | TGTGCCAGCAGCCACCGGGAGACTGAGCAGTTCTTC
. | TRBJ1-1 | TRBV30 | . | CAWSGVGVTQKAFF | TGTGCCTGGAGTGGGGTAGGGGTAACGCAAAAAGCTTTCTTT
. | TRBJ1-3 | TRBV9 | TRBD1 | CASSPKGALGNTIYF | TGTGCCAGCAGCCCAAAGGGGGCGCTGGGAAACACCATATATTTT
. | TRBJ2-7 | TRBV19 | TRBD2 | CASSRWASGRQTIYEQYF | TGTGCCAGTAGTAGATGGGCTAGCGGGAGACAAACGATCTACGAGCAGTACTTC
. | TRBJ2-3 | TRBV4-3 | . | CASSQDTQGRGTDTQYF | TGCGCCAGCAGCCAAGATACCCAGGGGCGAGGCACAGATACGCAGTATTTT
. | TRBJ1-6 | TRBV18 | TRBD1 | CASSQQDRDSPLHF | TGTGCCAGCTCACAACAAGACAGGGACTCACCCCTCCACTTT
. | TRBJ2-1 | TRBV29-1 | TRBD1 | CSARTGASDEQFF | TGCAGCGCTAGGACAGGGGCATCCGATGAGCAGTTCTTC
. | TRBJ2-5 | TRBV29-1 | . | CSVGSEGTSGTQYF | TGCAGCGTTGGTTCCGAAGGCACTTCAGGGACCCAGTACTTC
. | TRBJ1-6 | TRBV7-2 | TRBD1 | CASSASTGVGSPLHF | TGTGCCAGCAGCGCCAGCACAGGGGTAGGGTCACCCCTCCACTTT
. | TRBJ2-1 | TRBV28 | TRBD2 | CASRVGTSGTYNEQFF | TGTGCCAGCAGAGTTGGGACTAGCGGGACTTACAATGAGCAGTTCTTC
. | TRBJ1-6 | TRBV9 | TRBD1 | CASSVEGTGRDSPLHF | TGTGCCAGCAGCGTGGAGGGGACAGGGAGGGATTCACCCCTCCACTTT
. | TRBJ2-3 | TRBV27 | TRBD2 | CASSRWIGPSGRHTDTQYF | TGTGCCAGCAGCCGCTGGATCGGCCCTAGCGGGAGGCACACAGATACGCAGTATTTT
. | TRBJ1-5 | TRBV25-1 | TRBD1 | CASSSLLDRGLLNQPQHF | TGTGCCAGCAGTTCACTCCTGGACAGGGGTTTACTAAATCAGCCCCAGCATTTT
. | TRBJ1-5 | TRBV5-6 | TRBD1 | CASSLGTAFNQPQHF | TGTGCCAGCAGCTTAGGGACAGCCTTCAATCAGCCCCAGCATTTT
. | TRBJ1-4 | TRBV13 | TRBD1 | CASSLAPGQGEGVEKLFF | TGTGCCAGCAGCTTAGCCCCGGGACAGGGCGAGGGAGTGGAAAAACTGTTTTTT
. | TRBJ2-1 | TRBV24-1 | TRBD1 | CATSDNRGFEQFF | TGTGCCACCAGTGACAACAGGGGGTTTGAGCAGTTCTTC
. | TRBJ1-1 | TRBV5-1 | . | CASSSGGGNEAFF | TGCGCCAGCAGCTCCGGGGGGGGAAATGAAGCTTTCTTT
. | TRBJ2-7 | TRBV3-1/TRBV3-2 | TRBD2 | CASSHLDWTSGRIYF | TGTGCCAGCAGCCACCTAGACTGGACTAGCGGGCGCATCTACTTC
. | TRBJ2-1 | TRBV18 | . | CASSGGEQFF | TGTGCCAGCTCCGGGGGTGAGCAGTTCTTC
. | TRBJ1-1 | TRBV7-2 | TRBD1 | CASSSLGQMNTEAFF | TGTGCCAGCAGCTCACTGGGACAGATGAACACTGAAGCTTTCTTT
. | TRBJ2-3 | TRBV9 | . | CASSVGGRVKGTDTQYF | TGTGCCAGCAGCGTAGGAGGCAGGGTAAAAGGCACAGATACGCAGTATTTT
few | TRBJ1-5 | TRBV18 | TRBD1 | CASSRTGGNQPQHF | TGTGCCAGCTCACGAACAGGGGGCAATCAGCCCCAGCATTTT
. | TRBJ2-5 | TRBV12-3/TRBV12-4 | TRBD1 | CASSFTGVETQYF | TGTGCCAGCAGTTTCACAGGGGTCGAGACCCAGTACTTC
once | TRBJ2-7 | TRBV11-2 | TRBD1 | CASSRYRDRGTYEQYF | TGTGCCAGCAGCCGATACCGGGACAGGGGGACCTACGAGCAGTACTTC
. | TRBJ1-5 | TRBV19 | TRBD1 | CASSSFNGQGWQPQHF | TGTGCCAGTAGTTCGTTCAACGGACAGGGCTGGCAGCCCCAGCATTTT
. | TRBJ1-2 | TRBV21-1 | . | CASSKNRPAGYTF | TGTGCCAGCAGCAAGAACAGGCCGGCTGGCTACACCTTC
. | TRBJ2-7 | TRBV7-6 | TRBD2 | CASSPGLAGEPYEQYF | TGTGCCAGCAGCCCAGGACTAGCGGGAGAGCCCTACGAGCAGTACTTC
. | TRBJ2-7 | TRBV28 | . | CASSLRGTPPYEQYF | TGTGCCAGCAGTTTAAGGGGGACCCCCCCCTACGAGCAGTACTTC
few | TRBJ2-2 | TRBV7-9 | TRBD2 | CASSLMASGSGELFF | TGTGCCAGCAGCTTAATGGCTAGCGGGAGTGGGGAGCTGTTTTTT
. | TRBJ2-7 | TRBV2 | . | CASTTKGSYEQYF | TGTGCCAGCACCACTAAAGGCTCCTACGAGCAGTACTTC
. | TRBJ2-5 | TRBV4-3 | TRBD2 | CASSQVPSGEETQYF | TGCGCCAGCAGCCAAGTGCCTAGCGGAGAAGAGACCCAGTACTTC
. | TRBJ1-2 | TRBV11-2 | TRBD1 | CASSLEYGQGLSFGYTF | TGTGCCAGCAGCTTAGAATACGGACAGGGGCTTTCCTTCGGCTACACCTTC
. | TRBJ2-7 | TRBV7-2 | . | CASNKEGPVYEQYF | TGTGCCAGCAACAAAGAGGGCCCGGTGTACGAGCAGTACTTC
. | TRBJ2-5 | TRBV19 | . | CASTNGRGETQYF | TGTGCCAGTACGAACGGCAGGGGCGAGACCCAGTACTTC
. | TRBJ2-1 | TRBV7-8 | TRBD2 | CASSLARTSGRRNEQFF | TGTGCCAGCAGCTTAGCCCGAACTAGCGGGAGAAGAAATGAGCAGTTCTTC
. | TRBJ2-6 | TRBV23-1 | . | CASSQLSSGANVLTF | TGCGCCAGCAGTCAGCTCAGCTCTGGGGCCAACGTCCTGACTTTC
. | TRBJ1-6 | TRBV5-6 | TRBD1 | CASSGDRGGSYNSPLHF | TGTGCCAGCAGCGGAGACAGGGGTGGCTCCTATAATTCACCCCTCCACTTT
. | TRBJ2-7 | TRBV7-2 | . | CASSLKGSGGVAEQYF | TGTGCCAGCAGCTTAAAGGGTAGCGGAGGGGTCGCCGAGCAGTACTTC
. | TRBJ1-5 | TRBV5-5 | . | CASSLGALGAQPQHF | TGTGCCAGCAGCTTGGGGGCCTTAGGGGCTCAGCCCCAGCATTTT
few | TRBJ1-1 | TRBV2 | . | CASSGGVGTEAFF | TGTGCCAGCAGTGGGGGGGTGGGCACTGAAGCTTTCTTT
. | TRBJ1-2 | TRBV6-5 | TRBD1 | CASSRGTGPYGYTF | TGTGCCAGCAGTCGAGGGACAGGCCCCTATGGCTACACCTTC
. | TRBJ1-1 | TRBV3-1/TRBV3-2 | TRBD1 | CASSQPRQGAFF | TGTGCCAGCAGCCAACCCCGACAGGGAGCTTTCTTT
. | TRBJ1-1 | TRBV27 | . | CASSLGGGFLNTEAFF | TGTGCCAGCAGTTTAGGGGGGGGGTTTTTAAACACTGAAGCTTTCTTT
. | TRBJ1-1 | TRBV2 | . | CASREDRNTEAFF | TGTGCCAGCAGAGAAGACAGGAACACTGAAGCTTTCTTT
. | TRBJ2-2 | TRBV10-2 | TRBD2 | CASSEPGLAGVTGELFF | TGCGCCAGCAGTGAGCCAGGCCTAGCGGGAGTAACCGGGGAGCTGTTTTTT
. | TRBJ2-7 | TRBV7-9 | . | CASSFQSGRDEYF | TGTGCCAGCAGCTTCCAGTCCGGCAGGGATGAGTACTTC
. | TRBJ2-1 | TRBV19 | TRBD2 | CASLGLASLPNEQFF | TGTGCCAGTCTCGGACTAGCGTCCCTTCCCAATGAGCAGTTCTTC
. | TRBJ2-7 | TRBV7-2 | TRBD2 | CASSLLSSGRLYEQYF | TGTGCCAGCAGCTTATTGTCTAGCGGGAGGCTTTACGAGCAGTACTTC
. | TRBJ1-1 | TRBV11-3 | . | CASREQGNTEAFF | TGTGCCAGCAGGGAACAGGGGAACACTGAAGCTTTCTTT